In its sample, the clone carrying this T cell receptor (beta chain) was seen a few times. Its matching antigen is unknown. Trimming removed 1 base from V and 9 bases from J, with 7 bases in between. Germline CDR1 and CDR2: SGHRS and YFSETQ. The CDR3 runs 12 residues. The sample originates from a study of cytotoxic CD8 clonotypes in ibrutinib-treated CLL. Across the study: Patients gave response samples after a median about eleven months of treatment, range 6 to 36. Averaging across samples gave roughly 230,000 productive templates and roughly 88,000 productive rearrangements.

General study points: Public clonotypes occurred uncommonly; on treatment, they contracted or remained stable. Increased clonality at ibrutinib response gave way to a return toward baseline at progression.

The table came from immunoSEQ multiplex PCR; TCRdb's copy has only in-frame clones and leaves some out. The profile shows fewer than 400,000 clones, approximately 67% of them singletons. The chain uses TRBV5-1 and TRBJ1-4; D remains ambiguous. Material: PBMCs, obtained after 36 months of ibrutinib treatment. This clonotype originated in a human donor with chronic lymphocytic leukemia. The CDR3 DNA reads TGCGCCAGCAGCTTGACACGGAAAAAACTGTTTTTT. Its protein is CASSLTRKKLFF. The whole variable domain, remainder taken from reference TRBV5-1 and TRBJ1-4, is KAGVTQTPRYLIKTRGQQVTLSCSPISGHRSVSWYQQTPGQGLQFLFEYFSETQRNKGNFPGRFSGRQFSNSRSEMNVSTLELGDSALYLCASSLTRKKLFFGSGTQLSVL.